This T cell receptor beta chain was recovered during a study of blood T cell repertoires in COVID-19. Study details: Sites in the United States, Italy and Spain provided acute and convalescent COVID-19 samples. PBMCs, B-cell-depleted T cells, or T cells were the source of the cDNA or gDNA that made up the material.

Per the original methods: Amplification with reference gene primers provided the estimates of nucleated cell counts. The assay was immunoSEQ multiplex PCR, and TCRdb's table has in-frame clones only and misses some. The V and J calls and clone size come from that table; D and trimming were worked out from the DNA. This sample yields some 61,000 clones, of which 86% are seen a single time; roughly 8% belongs to the top ten. This receptor was taken from a man aged 25-45 years with acute or convalescent COVID-19. Sequenced sample: peripheral blood.

CDR3 region: CASSPPCGLPPEQYF. CDR3 nucleotides: TGTGCCAGCAGCCCCCCCTGTGGACTGCCGCCGGAGCAGTACTTC. The V call is TRBV11-3, the J call TRBJ2-7, with D possibly matching TRBD2 (5 bases). V lost 5 bases and J lost 7, with 21 bases in between. The length of the CDR3 is 15 residues. The V gene's germline CDR1 is SGHNT and CDR2 YENEEA.